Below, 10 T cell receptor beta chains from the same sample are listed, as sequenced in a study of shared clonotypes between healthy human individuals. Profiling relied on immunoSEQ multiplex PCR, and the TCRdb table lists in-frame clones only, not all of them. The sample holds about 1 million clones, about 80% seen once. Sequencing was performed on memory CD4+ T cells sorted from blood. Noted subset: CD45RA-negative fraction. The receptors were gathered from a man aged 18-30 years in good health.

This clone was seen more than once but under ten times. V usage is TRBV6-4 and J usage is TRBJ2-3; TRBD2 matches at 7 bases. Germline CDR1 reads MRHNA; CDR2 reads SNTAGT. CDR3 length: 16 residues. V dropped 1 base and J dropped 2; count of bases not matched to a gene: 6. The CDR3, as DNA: TGTGCCAGCAGTGACTTCTGGGGGGGGTACACAGATACGCAGTATTTT. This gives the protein CASSDFWGGYTDTQYF.

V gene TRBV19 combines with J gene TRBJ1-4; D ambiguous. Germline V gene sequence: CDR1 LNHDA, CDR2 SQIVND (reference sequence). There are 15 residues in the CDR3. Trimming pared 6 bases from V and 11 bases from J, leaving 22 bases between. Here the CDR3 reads CASSTGGTETPKLFF. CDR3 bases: TGTGCCAGTAGCACTGGTGGAACTGAGACTCCGAAACTGTTTTTT.

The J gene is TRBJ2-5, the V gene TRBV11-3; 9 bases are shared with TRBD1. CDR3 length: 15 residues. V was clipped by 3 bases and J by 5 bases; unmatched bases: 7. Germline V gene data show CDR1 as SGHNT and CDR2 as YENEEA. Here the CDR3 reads CASSLTGGSRETQYF. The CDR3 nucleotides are TGTGCCAGCAGCTTGACAGGGGGGTCACGGGAGACCCAGTACTTC.

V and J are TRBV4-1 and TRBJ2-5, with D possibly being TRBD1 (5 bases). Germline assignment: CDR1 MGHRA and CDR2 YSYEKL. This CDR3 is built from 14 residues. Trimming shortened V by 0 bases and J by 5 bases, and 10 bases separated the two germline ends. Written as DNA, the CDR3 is TGCGCCAGCAGCCAAGATCAGGGTTGGGAGACCCAGTACTTC. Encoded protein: CASSQDQGWETQYF.

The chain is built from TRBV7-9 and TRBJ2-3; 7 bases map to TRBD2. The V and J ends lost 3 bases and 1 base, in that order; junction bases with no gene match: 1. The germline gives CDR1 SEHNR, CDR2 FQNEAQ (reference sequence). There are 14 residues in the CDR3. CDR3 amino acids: CASSFRGGTDTQYF. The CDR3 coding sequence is TGTGCCAGCAGCTTTCGGGGGGGCACAGATACGCAGTATTTT.

Here the CDR3 DNA reads TGCGCCAGCAGCGCTGACGGGGGGAACACTGAAGCTTTCTTT. Translation gives CASSADGGNTEAFF. The chain joins TRBV5-1 to TRBJ1-1; tentatively, D is TRBD1 (5 bases). Trimming removed 4 bases from V and 1 base from J, with 11 bases in between. CDR3 length: 14 amino acids. Germline CDR1 and CDR2: SGHRS and YFSETQ.

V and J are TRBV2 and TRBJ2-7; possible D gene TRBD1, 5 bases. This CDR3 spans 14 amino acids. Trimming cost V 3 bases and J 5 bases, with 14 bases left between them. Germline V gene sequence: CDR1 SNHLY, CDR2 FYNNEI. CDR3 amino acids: CASSDQGARNEQYF. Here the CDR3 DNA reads TGTGCCAGCAGTGATCAGGGCGCGAGGAACGAGCAGTACTTC.

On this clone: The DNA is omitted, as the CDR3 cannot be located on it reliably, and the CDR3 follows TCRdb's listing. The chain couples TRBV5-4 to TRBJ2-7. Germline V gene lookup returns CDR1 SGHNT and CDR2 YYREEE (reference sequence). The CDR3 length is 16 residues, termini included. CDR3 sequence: CASSFGPGGATYEQYF.

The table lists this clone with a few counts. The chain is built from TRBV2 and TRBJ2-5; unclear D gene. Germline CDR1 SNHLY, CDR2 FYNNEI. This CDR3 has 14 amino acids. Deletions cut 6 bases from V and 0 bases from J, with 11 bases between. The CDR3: CASSEPRDQETQYF. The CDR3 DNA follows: TGTGCCAGCAGCGAACCGAGAGACCAAGAGACCCAGTACTTC.

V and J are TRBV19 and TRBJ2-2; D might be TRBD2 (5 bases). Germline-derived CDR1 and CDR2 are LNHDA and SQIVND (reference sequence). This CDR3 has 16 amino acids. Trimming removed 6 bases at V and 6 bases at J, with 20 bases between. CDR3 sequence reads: CASSIPQRAIAGELFF. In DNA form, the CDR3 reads TGTGCCAGTAGCATACCGCAGAGGGCCATCGCCGGGGAGCTGTTTTTT.